This TCR beta chain is from a study of T-cell reconstitution after alpha-beta-depleted transplantation in children. This clonotype was counted between two and nine times. Preparation of the TCRbeta library involved a method that used unique molecular identifiers. TCRdb independently ran MiXCR on the PCR reads; one entry per CDR3 protein. The sample contains over 70,000 distinct CDR3 sequences, 12% of which appear only once. The sample here was PBMCs from the stem cell graft donor, taken from the stem cell graft. The TCR was taken from a human donor who donated a stem cell graft to a child with inherited bone marrow failure.

CDR3: CSASLAGLAKNIQYF. CDR3 in DNA: TGCAGTGCTTCCCTAGCGGGACTAGCCAAAAACATTCAGTACTTC. The gene calls are TRBV20-1 and TRBJ2-4; the match to TRBD2 covers 9 bases. The CDR3 is 15 residues long. Germline lookup yields CDR1 DFQATT and CDR2 SNEGSKA (reference sequence). After removal of 5 bases from V and 0 bases from J, the junction contained 5 bases not matched to a gene.